The 27 T cell receptor beta chains below all came from one sample that was sequenced in a study of blood T cell repertoires in COVID-19. The assay was immunoSEQ multiplex PCR, and TCRdb's table has in-frame clones only and misses some. The sample has 310,000 or so clones, over 75% seen once; the top ten hold 1%. The specimen sequenced was peripheral blood. Every receptor here comes from a man aged 50 or older with active or convalescent COVID-19.

This clone was seen once. The rearrangement links TRBV6-4 to TRBJ1-2; D gene uncertain. CDR1 and CDR2 (germline): MRHNA, SNTAGT. Trimming took off 6 bases at V and 0 bases at J, with 14 bases between the two ends. The length of the CDR3 is 15 residues. CDR3 DNA: TGTGCCAGCAGCCCCGGGTTTTCAGCTAACTATGGCTACACCTTC. Amino acids: CASSPGFSANYGYTF.

The V call is TRBV7-2, the J call TRBJ1-5, with TRBD1 matching over 10 bases. After removal of 6 bases from V and 3 bases from J, the junction contained 2 bases not matched to a gene. The CDR3 consists of 14 residues. CDR1 and CDR2 (germline): SGHTA, FQGNSA. The chain's CDR3 is CASSDRGPNQPQHF. CDR3 nucleotides: TGTGCCAGCAGTGACAGGGGGCCCAATCAGCCCCAGCATTTT.

In its sample, this clone was seen a few times. The chain is built from TRBV28 and TRBJ1-6, with 9 bases aligning to TRBD1. After removal of 4 bases from V and 4 bases from J, the junction contained 5 bases not matched to a gene. Germline CDR1 reads MDHEN; CDR2 reads SYDVKM. This CDR3 is 16 amino acids long. The CDR3 loop is CASSSTGGAYNSPLHF. The DNA for the CDR3 is TGTGCCAGCAGTTCCACAGGGGGCGCTTATAATTCACCCCTCCACTTT.

V usage is TRBV21-1 and J usage is TRBJ2-2; TRBD2 was called by the table and not checked on the DNA. TRBV21-1 is shown as a pseudogene. The CDR3 runs 19 residues. The CDR3 nucleotides read TGTGCCAGCAGCGGAGGGAGAAGCGGGAGGAGGCGGAACACCGGGGAGCTGTTTTTT. Amino acids: CASSGGRSGRRRNTGELFF.

The chain uses TRBV21-1 and TRBJ2-5; no DNA check was done on the table's D call, TRBD2. TRBV21-1 is flagged as a pseudogene. The CDR3 spans 14 residues. The CDR3 nucleotides read TGTGCCAGCAGCAAAGCGCTTAGCGGGGGGACCCAGTACTTC. Protein sequence: CASSKALSGGTQYF.

This clone was detected once. The chain combines TRBV9 with TRBJ2-1, with D hard to call. The V and J ends lost 0 bases and 0 bases respectively, with 10 bases between them. Per germline, CDR1 SGDLS and CDR2 YYNGEE. The CDR3 has 16 residues. The CDR3 DNA is TGTGCCAGCAGCGTAGCTTCGGTTAGCTCCTACAATGAGCAGTTCTTC. It yields the protein CASSVASVSSYNEQFF.

The chain joins TRBV27 to TRBJ1-4, with 10 positions matching TRBD1. This CDR3 is built from 14 residues. J gave up 8 bases and V 5 bases, and 5 bases lay outside the gene matches. In germline, CDR1 is MNHEY, CDR2 SMNVEV (reference sequence). The DNA for the CDR3 is TGTGCCAGCAGTATAGACAGGGGGCTGGAAAAACTGTTTTTT. It encodes CASSIDRGLEKLFF.

This clone was picked up one time. The V gene is TRBV5-8, the J gene TRBJ2-3; D perhaps matches TRBD2 (6 bases). Germline loops: CDR1 SGHTS, CDR2 YDEGEE. The CDR3 is 14 residues long. V was trimmed by 1 base and J by 2 bases, leaving 8 bases between them. Here the CDR3 reads CASSLSGATDTQYF. The DNA for the CDR3 is TGTGCCAGCAGCTTGTCGGGAGCCACAGATACGCAGTATTTT.

This clone was found a few times. The chain has TRBV28 and TRBJ1-5; D is ambiguous. Trimming took off 3 bases at V and 5 bases at J, with 8 bases between the two ends. CDR1 and CDR2 from the germline V gene are MDHEN and SYDVKM. This CDR3 comprises 13 residues. This chain's CDR3 is CASSFRGYQPQHF. CDR3 bases: TGTGCCAGCAGTTTCCGGGGTTATCAGCCCCAGCATTTT. Looking up the rest from reference TRBV28 and TRBJ1-5 gives the full variable domain: DVKVTQSSRYLVKRTGEKVFLECVQDMDHENMFWYRQDPGLGLRLIYFSYDVKMKEKGDIPEGYSVSREKKERFSLILESASTNQTSMYLCASSFRGYQPQHFGDGTRLSIL.

The rearrangement links TRBV28 to TRBJ2-1; a possible D gene is TRBD1 (7 bases). V lost 3 bases and J lost 9, with 15 bases in between. Germline lookup yields CDR1 MDHEN and CDR2 SYDVKM. CDR3 length equals 14 residues. CDR3 sequence reads: CASSLEGATTEQFF. CDR3 nucleotides: TGTGCCAGCAGTTTGGAGGGGGCGACGACTGAGCAGTTCTTC.

CDR3 coding DNA: TGCGCCAGCAGCGTTGCTAGCGGGGCCGCAGATACGCAGTATTTT. Encoded protein: CASSVASGAADTQYF. The rearrangement uses TRBV5-1 and TRBJ2-3, with 9 bases that match TRBD2. This CDR3 region has 15 residues. The J segment lost 4 bases and the V segment lost 4 bases, leaving 7 bases of the junction unmatched. Germline V gives CDR1 SGHRS, CDR2 YFSETQ.

The chain carries TRBV7-8 and TRBJ1-6; 7 bases map to TRBD1. The CDR3 has 15 amino acids. With 6 bases clipped from V and 15 bases from J, the junction kept 17 bases outside the gene matches. CDR1 and CDR2 (germline): SGHVS, FQNEAQ. CDR3 nucleotide sequence: TGTGCCAGCAGTCAAGGACAGGCAACCAATTCGGTCCTCCACTTT. Its translation: CASSQGQATNSVLHF.

This chain links TRBV4-2 with TRBJ1-4, with a possible D match to TRBD1 (5 bases). V lost 0 bases, J lost 1 base, and 12 bases lay in between. The CDR3 runs to 17 residues. Germline CDR1 LGHNA, CDR2 YNFKEQ. The CDR3 nucleotides read TGTGCCAGCAGCCAAGAGAACAGGATGGTAACTAATGAAAAACTGTTTTTT. Encoded protein: CASSQENRMVTNEKLFF.

The rearrangement uses TRBV5-1 and TRBJ1-2, with 12 nucleotides matching TRBD1. The CDR3 contains 17 residues. The germline CDR1 and CDR2 sequences are SGHRS and YFSETQ. Trimming removed 4 bases from V and 6 bases from J; junction bases left unmatched: 13. Here the CDR3 reads CASSGTPGQGALNGYTF. The CDR3 DNA follows: TGCGCCAGCAGCGGAACACCGGGACAGGGGGCGTTGAATGGCTACACCTTC.

V and J are TRBV5-6 and TRBJ1-5; D gene ambiguous. Germline CDR1 reads SGHDT; CDR2 reads YYEEEE. CDR3 length: 13 amino acids. V dropped 4 bases and J dropped 6 bases, with 11 bases sitting between them. The CDR3 sequence: CASSRKESQPQHF. The CDR3 nucleotides read TGTGCCAGCAGCCGAAAGGAGAGTCAGCCCCAGCATTTT.

This rearrangement joins TRBV11-1 to TRBJ1-1, with 7 bases that match TRBD1. Germline V gene lookup returns CDR1 SGHAT and CDR2 FQDESV (reference sequence). The trim removed 5 bases at V and 3 bases at J, leaving 6 bases unmatched. CDR3 size: 14 residues. The CDR3 bases are TGTGCCAGCAGCGCCCGGGACAGCTACACTGAAGCTTTCTTT. This translates into CASSARDSYTEAFF.

The V gene is TRBV6-6, the J gene TRBJ1-1; 11 nucleotides line up with TRBD1. Trimming cost V 5 bases and J 4 bases; bases outside gene matches: 9. CDR3 length: 16 amino acids. Germline-derived CDR1 and CDR2 are MNHNY and SVGAGI (reference sequence). The CDR3 nucleotides are TGTGCCAGCAGTCCAAAAGCCGGGACAGGGGGCACTGAAGCTTTCTTT. Amino acids: CASSPKAGTGGTEAFF.

V and J are TRBV11-2 and TRBJ2-5; D might be TRBD2 (6 bases). Trimming removed 4 bases from V and 5 bases from J, with 8 bases in between. The germline gives CDR1 SGHAT, CDR2 FQNNGV. The CDR3 runs 12 residues. The CDR3: CASSSAGETQYF. CDR3 sequence (DNA): TGTGCCAGCAGCTCCGCGGGGGAGACCCAGTACTTC.

The chain uses TRBV27 and TRBJ1-3; D perhaps matches TRBD1 (5 bases). The CDR3 loop spans 14 amino acids. The ends were cut back, 0 bases at V and 10 bases at J, with 13 bases in the middle. Per germline, CDR1 MNHEY and CDR2 SMNVEV (reference sequence). The CDR3 coding sequence is TGTGCCAGCAGTTTATCGGCGGGGACCGGTACCATATATTTT. This gives the protein CASSLSAGTGTIYF.

The chain carries TRBV6-5 and TRBJ2-3; TRBD2 matches 8 bases. The CDR3 runs 16 residues. Germline CDR1 MNHEY, CDR2 SVGAGI. V dropped 2 bases and J dropped 2; count of bases not matched to a gene: 6. Here the CDR3 DNA reads TGTGCCAGCAGTTACCGAAGGACTAGCCCCACAGATACGCAGTATTTT. Protein: CASSYRRTSPTDTQYF.

The chain is built from TRBV13 and TRBJ2-1, with 14 bases that match TRBD2. Germline loops: CDR1 PRHDT, CDR2 FYEKMQ (reference sequence). J gave up 2 bases and V 10 bases, and 13 bases lay outside the gene matches. This CDR3 is 18 amino acids long. The CDR3: CATIRLAGGSTTYNEQFF. The CDR3, as DNA: TGTGCCACCATCCGACTAGCGGGAGGGTCAACAACCTACAATGAGCAGTTCTTC.

The chain carries TRBV27 and TRBJ1-1; possibly TRBD1 for D (5 bases). The V and J ends lost 8 bases and 3 bases respectively, with 16 bases between them. This CDR3 has 14 residues. The germline V gene encodes CDR1 MNHEY and CDR2 SMNVEV (reference sequence). For the CDR3, the DNA is TGTGCCAGCGGGTCCTTATTAGGGGACACTGAAGCTTTCTTT. This encodes CASGSLLGDTEAFF.

The CDR3 nucleotides are TGTGCCAGCAGTTTTCCAGGGTTCAGTGAAAAACTGTTTTTT. Residues: CASSFPGFSEKLFF. This chain uses TRBV27 with TRBJ1-4; D might be TRBD1 (5 bases). The CDR3 extends over 14 amino acids. V was cut by 3 bases and J by 7 bases, with 12 bases left in between. CDR1 and CDR2 from the germline V gene are MNHEY and SMNVEV (reference sequence).

The genes are TRBV4-3 and TRBJ2-2; D may be TRBD2 (6 bases). Germline V gives CDR1 LGHNA, CDR2 YSLEER. Between the trimmed V and J ends, which lost 6 bases and 0 bases, there was a span of 11 bases. The CDR3 covers 15 residues. Here the CDR3 reads CASRVAVTNTGELFF. The CDR3 DNA sequence: TGCGCCAGCAGGGTAGCGGTCACGAACACCGGGGAGCTGTTTTTT.

This clone was seen more than once but under ten times. The gene calls are TRBV7-6 and TRBJ2-5; D may be TRBD1 (6 bases). Germline V gene sequence: CDR1 SGHVS, CDR2 FNYEAQ. CDR3 size: 15 residues. Trimming left V 3 bases short and J 4 bases short, with 15 bases between. The CDR3 DNA is TGTGCCAGCAGCTTCCGGGACAATACGGGAGAGACCCAGTACTTC. It codes for CASSFRDNTGETQYF.

The genes are TRBV19 and TRBJ1-4; 8 nucleotides match TRBD1. The trim removed 10 bases at V and 8 bases at J, leaving 9 bases unmatched. The CDR3 loop spans 13 amino acids. Per germline, CDR1 LNHDA and CDR2 SQIVND (reference sequence). The CDR3 protein is CATAGQATEKLFF. CDR3 nucleotides: TGTGCCACCGCGGGACAGGCCACGGAAAAACTGTTTTTT.

This clone was seen just once. The rearrangement joins TRBV5-6 to TRBJ1-1, with 8 bases lining up with TRBD1. The CDR3 length is 15 residues. V trimming: 0 bases; J trimming: 1 base; junction bases outside the gene matches: 2. The germline V gene encodes CDR1 SGHDT and CDR2 YYEEEE. Here the CDR3 DNA reads TGTGCCAGCAGCTTGGGGGGACAGGCGAACACTGAAGCTTTCTTT. Protein: CASSLGGQANTEAFF.